The 14 T cell receptor beta chains given below trace back to one sample, sequenced in a study of blood T cell repertoires in COVID-19. TCRdb keeps only in-frame clones here, not all; method: immunoSEQ multiplex PCR. Of about 250,000 clones in the sample, 83% were seen once. The sample comprised peripheral blood. Every receptor here comes from a human donor in a cohort sampled during active COVID-19.

This rearrangement joins TRBV9 to TRBJ2-1; 8 bases line up with TRBD2. Germline V gives CDR1 SGDLS, CDR2 YYNGEE. After removal of 4 bases from V and 4 bases from J, the junction contained 10 bases not matched to a gene. The CDR3 is 16 amino acids. DNA for the CDR3: TGTGCCAGCAGCCAGATTAGCGGGATAAAGTACAATGAGCAGTTCTTC. This encodes CASSQISGIKYNEQFF.

CDR3 nucleotides: TGTGCCAGTACTGATTACAACAGGGGGGATGAAAAACTGTTTTTT. It is translated as CASTDYNRGDEKLFF. The V and J genes are TRBV19 and TRBJ1-4; 8 positions agree with TRBD1. Germline CDR1 and CDR2: LNHDA and SQIVND (reference sequence). The CDR3 covers 15 residues. With 7 bases clipped from V and 6 bases from J, the junction kept 10 bases outside the gene matches. Together with reference TRBV19 and TRBJ1-4, the CDR3 gives the full variable domain: DGGITQSPKYLFRKEGQNVTLSCEQNLNHDAMYWYRQDPGQGLRLIYYSQIVNDFQKGDIAEGYSVSREKKESFPLTVTSAQKNPTAFYLCASTDYNRGDEKLFFGSGTQLSVL.

The rearrangement joins TRBV14 to TRBJ2-7; weak D call: TRBD1 (5 bases). V was clipped by 6 bases and J by 1 base, with 16 bases between them. Per germline, CDR1 SGHDN and CDR2 FVKESK. The CDR3 runs to 15 residues. The CDR3 DNA sequence: TGTGCCAGCAGTGTGCGTTTGGGGCCTTCCTACGAGCAGTACTTC. Residues: CASSVRLGPSYEQYF.

The rearrangement links TRBV18 to TRBJ2-5; the match to TRBD2 covers 8 bases. The germline V gene has CDR1 KGHSH and CDR2 LQKENI. V lost 0 bases, J lost 8 bases, and 14 bases stayed unmatched. This CDR3 is built from 17 residues. CDR3 DNA sequence: TGTGCCAGCTCACCACCGGCGCTAGCGGGTACCAAGAGAACCCAGTACTTC. Its translation: CASSPPALAGTKRTQYF.

The rearrangement uses TRBV5-4 and TRBJ2-2; 10 positions agree with TRBD2. Germline CDR1 and CDR2: SGHNT and YYREEE (reference sequence). This CDR3 is 16 amino acids long. V was pared by 0 bases and J by 8 bases, with 7 bases of the junction left unmatched. In DNA form, the CDR3 reads TGTGCCAGCAGCTTGGCCGAGCTAGCGGGAGTGGGGGAGCTGTTTTTT. Its translation: CASSLAELAGVGELFF.

The chain joins TRBV9 to TRBJ1-6; TRBD1 aligns across 7 bases. Germline V lookup: CDR1 SGDLS, CDR2 YYNGEE. Unmatched junction bases numbered 5, after V lost 3 bases and J lost 5 bases. The CDR3 is 15 residues long. The DNA of the CDR3 is TGTGCCAGCAGCGCGACCAGGGGGAATAATTCACCCCTCCACTTT. It codes for CASSATRGNNSPLHF.

J is TRBJ1-3 and V is TRBV7-2; unclear D gene. V lost 3 bases and J 0 bases, leaving 9 bases between the germline ends. The CDR3 has 15 residues. In germline, CDR1 is SGHTA, CDR2 FQGNSA. CDR3 sequence reads: CASSFRRSSGNTIYF. CDR3 sequence (DNA): TGTGCCAGCAGCTTCCGTCGTTCCTCTGGAAACACCATATATTTT.

The sample holds a few counts of this clone. V usage is TRBV6-6 and J usage is TRBJ1-4; possibly TRBD1 for D (6 bases). In germline, CDR1 is MNHNY, CDR2 SVGAGI (reference sequence). The ends were cut back, 5 bases at V and 0 bases at J, with 13 bases in the middle. The CDR3 contains 16 residues. CDR3 bases: TGTGCCAGCAGTCGACAGGCTTATGCAACTAATGAAAAACTGTTTTTT. It translates to CASSRQAYATNEKLFF.

The J gene is TRBJ2-1, the V gene TRBV24-1, with TRBD2 matching 13 bases. Germline values: CDR1 KGHDR, CDR2 SFDVKD. The CDR3 loop spans 16 amino acids. The V gene end was trimmed by 3 bases and the J gene end by 7 bases; junction bases not matched to a gene: 5. The CDR3 spells CATSDRPLAGGNEQFF. The CDR3 DNA reads as TGTGCCACCAGTGATAGGCCACTAGCGGGAGGGAATGAGCAGTTCTTC.

The rearrangement uses TRBV24-1 and TRBJ2-1, with TRBD1 identical over 8 bases. CDR1 is KGHDR and CDR2 is SFDVKD in the germline V gene. This CDR3 region has 16 residues. Trimming removed 2 bases from V and 0 bases from J; junction bases left unmatched: 2. CDR3 DNA: TGTGCCACCAGTGATTCGGACAGGGTCTCCTACAATGAGCAGTTCTTC. This translates into CATSDSDRVSYNEQFF.

The V call is TRBV6-6, the J call TRBJ1-2; 7 positions match TRBD1. CDR3 length: 14 residues. The germline V gene has CDR1 MNHNY and CDR2 SVGAGI (reference sequence). With V trimmed by 8 bases and J by 5 bases, 11 bases remained unmatched. The CDR3 is CASLRGQGPYGYTF. The CDR3 DNA follows: TGTGCCAGCTTAAGGGGGCAGGGCCCGTATGGCTACACCTTC.

The rearrangement uses TRBV5-1 and TRBJ1-2, with TRBD1 matching over 7 bases. The junction had 3 bases not matched to a gene; V was cut back by 4 bases and J by 0 bases. Germline V gene lookup returns CDR1 SGHRS and CDR2 YFSETQ. The CDR3 loop spans 14 amino acids. The CDR3 protein is CASSGDSANYGYTF. CDR3 nucleotides: TGCGCCAGCAGCGGGGACAGTGCTAACTATGGCTACACCTTC.

V gene TRBV11-3 combines with J gene TRBJ2-2; D may be TRBD1 (6 bases). This CDR3 is built from 14 residues. Per germline, CDR1 SGHNT and CDR2 YENEEA. The V and J ends lost 8 bases and 7 bases respectively, with 17 bases between them. In DNA, the CDR3 is TGTGCCAGCGCTAAATACAGGGCGGGCGGGGAGCTGTTTTTT. This gives the protein CASAKYRAGGELFF. The complete variable domain, with remaining parts taken from reference TRBV11-3 and TRBJ2-2, reads EAGVVQSPRYKIIEKKQPVAFWCNPISGHNTLYWYLQNLGQGPELLIRYENEEAVDDSQLPKDRFSAERLKGVDSTLKIQPAELGDSAVYLCASAKYRAGGELFFGEGSRLTVL.

This clone was seen repeatedly, ten times or more. This sequence joins TRBV10-2 and TRBJ1-5, with TRBD1 identical over 7 bases. The V and J ends lost 4 bases and 5 bases, in that order; junction bases with no gene match: 8. Per germline, CDR1 WSHSY and CDR2 SAAADI. The CDR3 is made up of 15 amino acids. CDR3 loop: CASSVNPGGDQPQHF. The CDR3 nucleotides are TGCGCCAGCAGTGTAAACCCAGGGGGAGATCAGCCCCAGCATTTT.